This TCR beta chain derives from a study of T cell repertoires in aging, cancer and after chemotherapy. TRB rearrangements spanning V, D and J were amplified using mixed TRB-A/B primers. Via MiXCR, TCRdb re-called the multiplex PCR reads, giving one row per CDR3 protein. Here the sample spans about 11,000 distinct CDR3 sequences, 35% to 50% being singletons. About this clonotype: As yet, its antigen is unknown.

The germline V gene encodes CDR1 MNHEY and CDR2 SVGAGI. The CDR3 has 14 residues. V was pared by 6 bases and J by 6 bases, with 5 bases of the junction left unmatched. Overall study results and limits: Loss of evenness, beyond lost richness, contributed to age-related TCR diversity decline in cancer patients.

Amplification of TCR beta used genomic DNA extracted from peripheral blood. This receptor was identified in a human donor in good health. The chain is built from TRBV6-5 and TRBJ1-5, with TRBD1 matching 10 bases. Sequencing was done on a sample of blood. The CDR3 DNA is TGTGCCAGCAGACCAGGACAGGGGGGTCAGCCCCAGCATTTT. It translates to CASRPGQGGQPQHF.